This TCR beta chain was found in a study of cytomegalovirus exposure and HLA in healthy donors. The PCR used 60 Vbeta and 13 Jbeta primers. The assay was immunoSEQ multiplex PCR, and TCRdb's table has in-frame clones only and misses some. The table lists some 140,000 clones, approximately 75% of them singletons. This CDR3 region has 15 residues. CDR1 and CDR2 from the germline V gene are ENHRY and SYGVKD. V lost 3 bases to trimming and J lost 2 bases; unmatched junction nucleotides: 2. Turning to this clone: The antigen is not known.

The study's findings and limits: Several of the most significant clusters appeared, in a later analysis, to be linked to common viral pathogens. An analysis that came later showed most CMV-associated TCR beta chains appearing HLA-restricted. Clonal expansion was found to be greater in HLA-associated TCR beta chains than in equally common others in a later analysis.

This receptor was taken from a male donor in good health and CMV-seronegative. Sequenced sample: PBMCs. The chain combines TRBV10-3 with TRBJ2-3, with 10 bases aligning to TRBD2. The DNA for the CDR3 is TGTGCCATCAGTGAAGCGGGGGGGCCCACAGATACGCAGTATTTT. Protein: CAISEAGGPTDTQYF.